These 3 T cell receptor beta chains were sequenced from one sample in a study of CD8+ T cells in alopecia areata. The treatment denotes: oral pan-JAK inhibitor, 5-10 mg twice daily. Extracted RNA was reverse transcribed, and the resulting cDNA served as sequencing template. This table comes from immunoSEQ multiplex PCR, and its TCRdb copy is limited to in-frame clones, with some not included. The sample records approximately 210,000 clones, around 65% being singletons. The sample in question was CD4+ T cells sorted from blood, obtained around week 42, from a patient treated with tofacitinib. The receptors stem from a human donor with alopecia areata.

This clone was counted between two and nine times. This sequence joins TRBV29-1 and TRBJ1-2; tentative D call: TRBD1 (6 bases). The V end lost 2 bases, the J end lost 7 bases, and 11 bases lay between the germline ends. This CDR3 is built from 12 residues. Germline lookup yields CDR1 SQVTM and CDR2 ANQGSEA. The CDR3 protein is CSVERGVSGYTF. The DNA of the CDR3 is TGCAGCGTTGAAAGGGGGGTCAGTGGCTACACCTTC.

This chain links TRBV6-5 with TRBJ1-6; D is uncertain. V dropped 2 bases and J dropped 8 bases, with 7 bases sitting between them. The CDR3 consists of 13 residues. The germline CDR1 and CDR2 sequences are MNHEY and SVGAGI. The CDR3 sequence: CASSYIGDSPLHF. The CDR3 DNA reads TGTGCCAGCAGTTACATCGGGGATTCACCCCTCCACTTT.

The rearrangement links TRBV25-1 to TRBJ1-3; D is unresolved. V was pared by 4 bases and J by 2 bases, with 12 bases between. The CDR3 runs 15 residues. Germline V gene data show CDR1 as MGHDK and CDR2 as SYGVNS. The CDR3 loop reads CASSGLSSPGNTIYF. The CDR3 DNA sequence: TGTGCCAGCAGTGGTTTGTCGTCCCCTGGAAACACCATATATTTT. The variable domain in full, completed from reference TRBV25-1 and TRBJ1-3, reads EADIYQTPRYLVIGTGKKITLECSQTMGHDKMYWYQQDPGMELHLIHYSYGVNSTEKGDLSSESTVSRIRTEHFPLTLESARPSHTSQYLCASSGLSSPGNTIYFGEGSWLTVV.